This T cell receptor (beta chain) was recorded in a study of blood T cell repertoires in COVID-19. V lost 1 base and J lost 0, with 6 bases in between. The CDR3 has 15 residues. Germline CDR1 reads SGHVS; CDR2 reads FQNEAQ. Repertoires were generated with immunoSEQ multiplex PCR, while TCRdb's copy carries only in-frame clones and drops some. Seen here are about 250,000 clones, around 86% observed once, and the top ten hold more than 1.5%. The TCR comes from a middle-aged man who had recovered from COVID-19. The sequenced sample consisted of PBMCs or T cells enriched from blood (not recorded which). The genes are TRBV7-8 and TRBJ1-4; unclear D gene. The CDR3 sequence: CASSLGAPTNEKLFF. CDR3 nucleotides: TGTGCCAGCAGCTTAGGGGCCCCAACTAATGAAAAACTGTTTTTT.